The 17 T cell receptor beta chains reported below all come from one sample, sequenced in a study of blood T cell repertoires in COVID-19. The protocol was immunoSEQ multiplex PCR, while the TCRdb copy is restricted to in-frame clones and leaves out a portion. The sample yields 50,000 to 60,000 clones, more than 90% seen once. The sample consisted of peripheral blood. All receptors come from a woman of 80 years or more with acute or convalescent COVID-19.

The gene calls are TRBV30 and TRBJ2-1; 8 bases fit TRBD2. This CDR3 spans 15 amino acids. Unmatched junction bases numbered 12, after V lost 2 bases and J lost 9 bases. Looked up from germline, CDR1 is GTSNPN and CDR2 is SVGIG (reference sequence). CDR3 sequence reads: CAWSFGTRPLGEQFF. The CDR3 DNA is TGTGCCTGGAGTTTCGGGACTAGACCCTTGGGTGAGCAGTTCTTC.

The CDR3 nucleotides read TGTGCCAGCAGTGAAAGGGGGGACACAGGGGCAGATACGCAGTATTTT. Translation: CASSERGDTGADTQYF. This chain links TRBV6-1 with TRBJ2-3; weak D call: TRBD1 (7 bases). The CDR3 length is 16 residues. Germline V lookup: CDR1 MNHNS, CDR2 SASEGT. Trimming left V 2 bases short and J 4 bases short, with 16 bases between.

This clone turned up a few times. The rearrangement links TRBV7-9 to TRBJ2-7; perhaps TRBD1 as D (6 bases). The CDR3 extends over 12 amino acids. Germline CDR1 is SEHNR and CDR2 is FQNEAQ (reference sequence). V was clipped by 4 bases and J by 7 bases, with 11 bases between them. The CDR3 sequence is CASSSQGGEQYF. The CDR3 DNA sequence: TGTGCCAGCAGCTCACAGGGCGGGGAGCAGTACTTC. The whole variable domain, filled in from reference TRBV7-9 and TRBJ2-7, reads DTGVSQNPRHKITKRGQNVTFRCDPISEHNRLYWYRQTLGQGPEFLTYFQNEAQLEKSRLLSDRFSAERPKGSFSTLEIQRTEQGDSAMYLCASSSQGGEQYFGPGTRLTVT.

The chain joins TRBV2 to TRBJ2-1; D perhaps matches TRBD2 (6 bases). CDR1 SNHLY and CDR2 FYNNEI come from the germline V gene. With 1 base removed from V and 15 bases from J, the gap between germline ends came to 22 bases. The CDR3 is 15 residues long. The CDR3, as DNA: TGTGCCAGCAGTGAAGGGGCGGGACCGAAACAAAAGGGGTTCTTC. Residues: CASSEGAGPKQKGFF.

The chain combines TRBV24-1 with TRBJ2-1; 14 positions match TRBD2. The length of the CDR3 is 18 residues. Germline-derived CDR1 and CDR2 are KGHDR and SFDVKD. The J segment lost 8 bases and the V segment lost 3 bases, leaving 11 bases of the junction unmatched. Written as DNA, the CDR3 is TGTGCCACCAGTGATCCAAGACTAGCGGGAGGGCCCCGCGATGAGCAGTTCTTC. This sequence encodes CATSDPRLAGGPRDEQFF.

CDR3 DNA sequence: TGCGCCAGCAGCCAAACAGGAGGGTATGGCTACACCTTC. It codes for CASSQTGGYGYTF. The V call is TRBV4-1, the J call TRBJ1-2; the D gene is possibly TRBD1 (5 bases). Germline CDR1 reads MGHRA; CDR2 reads YSYEKL. This CDR3 region has 13 residues. Trimming took off 2 bases at V and 5 bases at J, with 9 bases between the two ends.

The chain carries TRBV18 and TRBJ1-4; D gene uncertain. CDR3 length equals 14 residues. Trimming left V 1 base short and J 5 bases short, with 8 bases between. Germline lookup yields CDR1 KGHSH and CDR2 LQKENI. CDR3 residues: CASSPQGRNEKLFF. The CDR3 region has the DNA TGTGCCAGCTCACCACAAGGGAGAAATGAAAAACTGTTTTTT. Filled out from reference TRBV18 and TRBJ1-4, the complete variable domain reads NAGVMQNPRHLVRRRGQEARLRCSPMKGHSHVYWYRQLPEEGLKFMVYLQKENIIDESGMPKERFSAEFPKEGPSILRIQQVVRGDSAAYFCASSPQGRNEKLFFGSGTQLSVL.

This chain uses TRBV29-1 with TRBJ1-4, with TRBD1 matching 10 bases. Germline CDR1 SQVTM, CDR2 ANQGSEA. CDR3 length: 14 residues. V lost 7 bases and J lost 8; bases outside the gene matches: 10. The CDR3 loop reads CSAADRGRDEKLFF. Written as DNA, the CDR3 is TGCAGCGCTGCTGACAGGGGGCGGGACGAAAAACTGTTTTTT.

CDR3 protein: CASSVYFRGDQPQHF. Written as DNA, the CDR3 is TGTGCCAGTAGTGTATACTTCAGGGGGGATCAGCCCCAGCATTTT. The chain employs TRBV19 and TRBJ1-5; TRBD1 matches 7 bases. This CDR3 is 15 amino acids long. The germline V gene has CDR1 LNHDA and CDR2 SQIVND (reference sequence). The V segment lost 5 bases and the J segment 5 bases; nucleotides outside the gene matches: 9. The complete variable domain, with remaining parts taken from reference TRBV19 and TRBJ1-5, reads DGGITQSPKYLFRKEGQNVTLSCEQNLNHDAMYWYRQDPGQGLRLIYYSQIVNDFQKGDIAEGYSVSREKKESFPLTVTSAQKNPTAFYLCASSVYFRGDQPQHFGDGTRLSIL.

The chain employs TRBV9 and TRBJ1-2; D possibly corresponds to TRBD1 (5 bases). With 4 bases removed from V and 8 bases from J, the gap between germline ends came to 15 bases. Germline CDR1 SGDLS, CDR2 YYNGEE. The CDR3 is 13 amino acids. This CDR3 is CASSNPGMEGYTF. As DNA, the CDR3 is TGTGCCAGCAGCAACCCAGGGATGGAGGGCTACACCTTC. Variable domain in full (rest from reference TRBV9 and TRBJ1-2): DSGVTQTPKHLITATGQRVTLRCSPRSGDLSVYWYQQSLDQGLQFLIQYYNGEERAKGNILERFSAQQFPDLHSELNLSSLELGDSALYFCASSNPGMEGYTFGSGTRLTVV.

The sample holds one count of this clone. The chain couples TRBV4-3 to TRBJ1-6, with D maybe TRBD1 (5 bases). The germline gives CDR1 LGHNA, CDR2 YSLEER. The CDR3 runs to 15 residues. The germline V and J ends were trimmed by 0 bases and 7 bases, with 10 bases remaining between them. The CDR3 DNA follows: TGCGCCAGCAGCCAAGAAGTCAGGGTAAATTCACCCCTCCACTTT. Its protein product is CASSQEVRVNSPLHF.

Here the CDR3 reads CASSLASGRQYEQYF. CDR3 nucleotides: TGTGCCAGCAGCTTGGCTAGCGGGAGGCAGTACGAGCAGTACTTC. The J gene is TRBJ2-7, the V gene TRBV5-4, with 11 bases identical to TRBD2. This CDR3 has 15 amino acids. Trimming cost V 0 bases and J 4 bases; bases outside gene matches: 3. Germline loops: CDR1 SGHNT, CDR2 YYREEE (reference sequence).

This sequence joins TRBV7-6 and TRBJ2-2; TRBD1 is a possible D gene (7 bases). Deletions cut 0 bases from V and 1 base from J, with 12 bases between. The CDR3 totals 17 residues. CDR1 SGHVS and CDR2 FNYEAQ come from the germline V gene. CDR3 sequence reads: CASSLAQGDWNTGELFF. For the CDR3, the DNA is TGTGCCAGCAGCTTAGCCCAGGGGGACTGGAACACCGGGGAGCTGTTTTTT.

J is TRBJ2-3 and V is TRBV5-4; the match to TRBD2 covers 8 bases. Germline CDR1 reads SGHNT; CDR2 reads YYREEE (reference sequence). The CDR3 runs to 17 residues. With V trimmed by 0 bases and J by 5 bases, 11 bases remained unmatched. Here the CDR3 reads CASSLEVPGGGEDTQYF. The CDR3 DNA follows: TGTGCCAGCAGCTTGGAGGTGCCCGGGGGGGGTGAAGATACGCAGTATTTT.

This clone was seen just once. The V and J genes are TRBV5-1 and TRBJ1-6, with D perhaps TRBD1 (6 bases). Trimming left V 3 bases short and J 4 bases short, with 11 bases between. From germline, CDR1 is SGHRS and CDR2 YFSETQ. The CDR3 loop spans 15 amino acids. The CDR3 sequence: CASSYGQSYNSPLHF. The DNA for the CDR3 is TGCGCCAGCAGCTACGGACAGAGTTATAATTCACCCCTCCACTTT.

The chain uses TRBV6-2 or TRBV6-3 and TRBJ1-2; possibly TRBD1 for D (5 bases). The V gene's germline CDR1 is MNHEY and CDR2 SVGEGT. V lost 5 bases, J lost 4 bases, and 14 bases lay in between. The length of the CDR3 is 14 residues. For the CDR3, the DNA is TGTGCCAGCAGTCCCCCTGGGGCACTCTATGGCTACACCTTC. This gives the protein CASSPPGALYGYTF.

The chain uses TRBV3-1 (or the pseudogene TRBV3-2) and TRBJ1-2; D is unclear. CDR3 size: 14 residues. V was cut by 0 bases and J by 4 bases, with 9 bases left in between. Germline CDR1 reads LGHDT; CDR2 reads YNNKEL (reference sequence). In nucleotides, the CDR3 is TGTGCCAGCAGCCAAGATCCACAGTCCTATGGCTACACCTTC. Translated: CASSQDPQSYGYTF.